This TCR beta chain was documented in a study of T cell responses to AZD1222 COVID-19 vaccine. Profiling relied on immunoSEQ multiplex PCR, and the TCRdb table lists in-frame clones only, not all of them. Of 90,000 to 150,000 clones listed, approximately 90% are singletons. In germline, CDR1 is MNHEY, CDR2 SVGEGT. Trimming removed 0 bases at V and 3 bases at J, with 8 bases between. The CDR3 contains 14 residues. General observations from the study: The donors showed a predominance of white British ancestry and of females, with possible underestimation of clonal diversity. Compared with day 0, the breadth and depth of the Spike-specific TCR repertoire rose significantly after two doses of AZD1222. Spike as a whole was targeted by vaccine-associated CD4 TCRs, dominant at 160-218 and 743-854. Per reports, nearly half of all spike-specific TCRs target regions that are unmutated in variants.

A word on this clone: The antigen is undetermined.

The sample here was peripheral blood, taken 28 days after the second AZD1222 dose. The origin of this receptor is an adult who received the AZD1222 COVID-19 vaccine. The chain uses TRBV6-2 or TRBV6-3 and TRBJ1-1; perhaps TRBD1 as D (5 bases). As DNA, the CDR3 is TGTGCCAGCAGTTACTCGGGCAGGGACACTGAAGCTTTCTTT. Amino acids: CASSYSGRDTEAFF.